This TCR beta chain was recovered during a study of blood T cells in healthy people across ages. Germline-derived CDR1 and CDR2 are MNHEY and SVGAGI. The V end was cut by 6 bases, the J end by 0 bases, with 12 bases between. The CDR3 has 15 residues. Alongside a J-beta primer mix, a sample-barcoded 5' primer served in a second PCR lasting about 7 to 11 cycles. TCRdb ran MiXCR on the 5' RACE reads and lists one entry per CDR3 protein. The table has 750,000 to 950,000 distinct CDR3 sequences, 53% seen once. Sequencing was done on a sample of blood. The origin of this receptor is a man aged 80 or over in good health. The chain has TRBV6-5 and TRBJ1-3, with D maybe TRBD1 (5 bases). CDR3 amino acids: CASSRQGSSGNTIYF. In DNA, the CDR3 is TGTGCCAGCAGCCGCCAGGGTAGCTCTGGAAACACCATATATTTT.